The 17 T cell receptor beta chains reported below all come from one sample, sequenced in a study of identical twins. TCRdb ran MiXCR on the 5' RACE reads and lists one entry per CDR3 protein. This table has under 350,000 distinct CDR3 sequences, just under 9.5% appearing once. The sample also formed part of further work on yellow fever vaccine responses in identical twins.

Specimen: CD8+ T cells sorted from blood. Source of these receptors: a woman aged 18 to 35 in good health.

With regard to this clonotype: This could be a read error, since a much larger clone is one nucleotide away. The J gene is TRBJ2-7, the V gene TRBV28; unclear D gene. The germline gives CDR1 MDHEN, CDR2 SYDVKM. The CDR3 consists of 18 residues. V was pared by 0 bases and J by 9 bases, with 27 bases between. The CDR3 spells CASSLWGFVTMKTHVQYF. The CDR3 nucleotides read TGTGCCAGCAGTTTATGGGGGTTTGTGACCATGAAAACCCACGTGCAGTACTTC.

This clonotype was counted many times. The chain uses TRBV7-2 and TRBJ2-1; no definite D call. The CDR3 contains 11 residues. The V gene lost 1 base and the J gene lost 8 bases, with 3 bases spanning the gap. The germline V gene encodes CDR1 SGHTA and CDR2 FQGNSA. The CDR3 loop is CASSLVYEQFF. CDR3 coding DNA: TGTGCCAGCAGCTTAGTTTATGAGCAGTTCTTC.

This clonotype was seen only a few times. The chain carries TRBV7-3 and TRBJ2-7, with D tentatively TRBD1 (5 bases). This CDR3 is built from 13 residues. V lost 1 base, J lost 5 bases, and 9 bases lay in between. CDR1 and CDR2 (germline): SGHTA, FQGTGA. As DNA, the CDR3 is TGTGCCAGCAGCTTAATCCCAGGGAACGAGCAGTACTTC. Translation: CASSLIPGNEQYF. The whole variable domain, filled in from reference TRBV7-3 and TRBJ2-7, reads GAGVSQTPSNKVTEKGKYVELRCDPISGHTALYWYRQSLGQGPEFLIYFQGTGAADDSGLPNDRFFAVRPEGSVSTLKIQRTERGDSAVYLCASSLIPGNEQYFGPGTRLTVT.

This clonotype was detected only a few times. The chain employs TRBV6-1 and TRBJ2-2; no firm D call. Germline-derived CDR1 and CDR2 are MNHNS and SASEGT. Trimming cost V 1 base and J 8 bases, with 8 bases left between them. CDR3 size: 13 residues. The CDR3 nucleotides are TGTGCCAGCAGTGAAGTCCATGCGGGGGAGCTGTTTTTT. Protein: CASSEVHAGELFF.

V and J are TRBV4-1 and TRBJ2-7; tentative D call: TRBD1 (5 bases). Germline V lookup: CDR1 MGHRA, CDR2 YSYEKL. With 1 base removed from V and 5 bases from J, the gap between germline ends came to 12 bases. CDR3 length: 14 amino acids. The CDR3 reads CASSQVVQVHEQYF. CDR3 sequence (DNA): TGCGCCAGCAGCCAAGTGGTACAGGTCCACGAGCAGTACTTC.

The rearrangement uses TRBV20-1 and TRBJ2-3; 7 bases map to TRBD2. Germline lookup yields CDR1 DFQATT and CDR2 SNEGSKA (reference sequence). This CDR3 is built from 14 residues. V shed 3 bases, J shed 0 bases, and the junction held 3 bases outside the gene matches. CDR3 nucleotide sequence: TGCAGTGCTAGCTGGCGGGGGAGCACAGATACGCAGTATTTT. Translating it yields CSASWRGSTDTQYF.

This clonotype was recorded many times. The chain carries TRBV6-6 and TRBJ1-2; no clear D gene. In germline, CDR1 is MNHNY, CDR2 SVGAGI (reference sequence). Trimming stripped 7 bases from V and 7 bases from J, with 10 bases between. This CDR3 is 11 amino acids long. In nucleotides, the CDR3 is TGTGCCAGCACGACGGACGGTGGCTACACCTTC. This translates into CASTTDGGYTF.

This clonotype was counted ten times or more. J is TRBJ2-1 and V is TRBV7-3; no definite D call. The CDR3 length is 13 residues. V was trimmed by 8 bases and J by 4 bases, leaving 12 bases between them. The germline CDR1 and CDR2 sequences are SGHTA and FQGTGA. The CDR3 region is CASATDGYNEQFF. Here the CDR3 DNA reads TGTGCCAGCGCCACGGACGGTTACAATGAGCAGTTCTTC.

The sample holds many counts of this clonotype. The chain joins TRBV11-2 to TRBJ2-1; TRBD2 aligns across 11 bases. Losses at the gene ends were 0 bases for V and 8 bases for J; bases not matched to a gene: 3. CDR1 SGHAT and CDR2 FQNNGV come from the germline V gene. There are 15 residues in the CDR3. The CDR3 reads CASSLDSGRGYEQFF. CDR3 coding DNA: TGTGCCAGCAGCTTAGATAGCGGGAGGGGCTATGAGCAGTTCTTC.

This clonotype was counted at least ten times. The CDR3 DNA follows: TGCAGTGCTAGAGTCGGGGGGGAGGTGTACGAGCAGTACTTC. Its translation: CSARVGGEVYEQYF. This chain uses TRBV20-1 with TRBJ2-7; 8 nucleotides match TRBD2. The CDR3 spans 14 residues. CDR1 is DFQATT and CDR2 is SNEGSKA in the germline V gene (reference sequence). After removal of 1 base from V and 4 bases from J, the junction contained 6 bases not matched to a gene.

This clonotype was detected only a few times. The chain has TRBV12-3 or TRBV12-4 and TRBJ2-7; D remains ambiguous. The CDR3 is 13 residues long. Trimming removed 3 bases at V and 0 bases at J, with 6 bases between. The CDR3 DNA sequence: TGTGCCAGCAGTTTTCAGAGCTCCTACGAGCAGTACTTC. Amino acid sequence: CASSFQSSYEQYF.

This clonotype was seen only a few times. The chain couples TRBV24-1 to TRBJ2-5; a possible D gene is TRBD1 (6 bases). CDR3 size: 13 residues. Trimming removed 5 bases from V and 3 bases from J, with 9 bases in between. Germline CDR1 and CDR2: KGHDR and SFDVKD. CDR3 in amino acids: CATSVAGEETQYF. CDR3 DNA: TGTGCCACCAGTGTTGCAGGGGAAGAGACCCAGTACTTC.

The chain combines TRBV4-2 with TRBJ2-3; 10 nucleotides match TRBD2. V dropped 6 bases and J dropped 8; count of bases not matched to a gene: 20. CDR3 length: 18 residues. CDR1 is LGHNA, CDR2 YNFKEQ, per germline. The CDR3 nucleotides are TGTGCCAGCAGTCAGGGGGTCGCAACGCTAGCGGGAGCTGTTACGCAGTATTTT. Translating gives CASSQGVATLAGAVTQYF.

This clonotype has just a few counts. The V call is TRBV4-1, the J call TRBJ2-5, with TRBD2 identical over 11 bases. CDR3 length equals 16 residues. CDR1 MGHRA and CDR2 YSYEKL come from the germline V gene. J lost 4 bases, V lost 0 bases, and 4 bases had no gene match. This CDR3 reads CASSQETGLAGETQYF. CDR3 in DNA: TGCGCCAGCAGCCAAGAGACTGGACTAGCGGGAGAGACCCAGTACTTC.

The table lists this clonotype with many counts. The CDR3 sequence: CASSLDTRSNQPQHF. CDR3 in DNA: TGTGCCAGCAGCTTAGATACCCGAAGCAATCAGCCCCAGCATTTT. The gene calls are TRBV7-8 and TRBJ1-5; D remains unclear. CDR3 length equals 15 residues. Germline values: CDR1 SGHVS, CDR2 FQNEAQ. Trimming cost V 1 base and J 1 base, with 8 bases left between them.

This clonotype was detected a few times. This rearrangement joins TRBV29-1 to TRBJ1-1; the D gene is possibly TRBD1 (5 bases). CDR1 and CDR2 (germline): SQVTM, ANQGSEA. The CDR3 has 13 residues. V was shortened by 6 bases and J by 4 bases, with 15 bases between the two germline ends. The CDR3 region has the DNA TGCAGCGTCGACCAGGGAGTGGGCACTGAAGCTTTCTTT. Protein sequence: CSVDQGVGTEAFF.

This clonotype was seen repeatedly, ten times or more. The CDR3 reads CASSLTPGLAGVGEQFF. The CDR3 nucleotides are TGTGCCAGCAGTTTAACACCGGGACTAGCGGGAGTTGGTGAGCAGTTCTTC. The gene calls are TRBV12-3 or TRBV12-4 and TRBJ2-1; 14 bases are shared with TRBD2. Unmatched junction bases numbered 9, after V lost 2 bases and J lost 9 bases. The CDR3 runs to 17 residues.